This T cell receptor (beta chain) was obtained from a study of radiotherapy plus CTLA-4 blockade in lung cancer. The data were produced by immunoSEQ multiplex PCR, yet TCRdb's version contains in-frame clones alone and is incomplete. The sample lists tens of thousands of clones, around 80% occurring once. The CDR3 has 13 amino acids. V shed 4 bases, J shed 5 bases, and the junction held 2 bases outside the gene matches. The germline CDR1 and CDR2 sequences are WNHNN and SYGVQD (reference sequence). The sample was peripheral blood, taken from a patient treated with radiotherapy plus ipilimumab. The receptor was isolated from a human donor with non-small cell lung cancer who had a complete response to radiotherapy plus ipilimumab. The chain combines TRBV10-1 with TRBJ1-5, with 7 positions matching TRBD1. The CDR3 DNA sequence: TGCGCCAGCAGTGGGGACAGAGATCAGCCCCAGCATTTT. It is translated as CASSGDRDQPQHF.